This T cell receptor beta chain was captured in a study of blood T cells in healthy people across ages. General study points: It was held that diversity estimates obtained from one million T cells represented underestimates.

Extracted total RNA amounted to at least 5.5 micrograms for each sample. Through a sample-barcoded 5' primer and a J-beta primer mix, a second PCR was run for roughly 6 to 11 cycles. A single record per CDR3 protein comes from TCRdb applying MiXCR to the 5' RACE reads. This table holds around 620,000 distinct CDR3 sequences, 27% found once. Germline-derived CDR1 and CDR2 are SGHTA and FQGNSA. The CDR3 contains 15 residues. Trimming stripped 5 bases from V and 4 bases from J, with 16 bases between. This clonotype was seen only a few times. What it binds is unknown. The chain combines TRBV7-2 with TRBJ2-3; D gene unclear. This receptor was identified in a woman aged 70-85 years in good health. Sequenced sample: blood. The CDR3: CASSALARLADTQYF. The CDR3 region has the DNA TGTGCCAGCAGCGCCCTGGCTAGGTTGGCAGATACGCAGTATTTT.